This T cell receptor (beta chain) stems from a study of blood T cell repertoires in COVID-19. Turning to the study itself: Samples taken during acute and convalescent COVID-19 were collected in the United States, Italy and Spain. PBMCs, B-cell-depleted T cells, or T cells provided the cDNA or gDNA that made up the material.

The CDR3 extends over 16 amino acids. Unmatched junction bases numbered 10, after V lost 3 bases and J lost 6 bases. Germline V CDR1 and CDR2: MGHDK, SYGVNS. In the authors' methods: The assay estimated nucleated cells by amplifying reference gene primers. Using immunoSEQ multiplex PCR, the repertoire was profiled, and TCRdb retains in-frame clones only, with some absent. V, J and clone size are those of that table, while D and trimming were read from the DNA. The sample lists 200,000 or so clones, 84% occurring once. This clone is a singleton in its sample. The chain couples TRBV25-1 to TRBJ2-1, with 8 bases matching TRBD1. The specimen was peripheral blood. The clonotype originates from a human donor in a cohort sampled during active COVID-19. CDR3 amino acids: CASSDWTGNTFNEQFF. The CDR3 DNA sequence: TGTGCCAGCAGTGACTGGACAGGGAACACCTTCAATGAGCAGTTCTTC.